These T cell receptor beta chains were read from a single sample in a study of T cells in Graves' hyperthyroidism and ophthalmopathy. Via MiXCR, TCRdb re-called the multiplex PCR reads, giving one row per CDR3 protein. The table lists roughly 700,000 distinct CDR3 sequences, 35% of them singletons, with roughly 30% in the top ten. Sequenced material: blood. Receptors originate from a woman aged 35 to 49 with Graves' hyperthyroidism. Each CDR3 is given with its conserved first and last residue. D genes are given only for firm matches. Some rows mark clone size as missing; the rest say once, few, many or name a class of expanded clone.

j_call	v_call	d_call	clone_size	cdr3_nt	cdr3_aa
TRBJ2-7	TRBV7-9	TRBD1	.	TGTGCCAGCAGCCAAGAGGACAGGGGGACCTACGAGCAGTACTTC	CASSQEDRGTYEQYF
TRBJ1-1	TRBV5-1	TRBD1	many	TGCGCCAGCATGGTCGCAGGGGGATACACTGAAGCTTTCTTT	CASMVAGGYTEAFF
TRBJ1-1	TRBV10-3	TRBD1	many	TGTGCCATCAATGGACAGGGGGACACTGAAGCTTTCTTT	CAINGQGDTEAFF
TRBJ1-4	TRBV4-2	.	.	TGTGCCAGCAGCCAAGATCCGATGAGCGGGCTTGACTTT	CASSQDPMSGLDF
TRBJ2-5	TRBV2	TRBD1	many	TGTGCCACCTTGGGACAGGGGGTCGAGACCCAGTACTTC	CATLGQGVETQYF
TRBJ1-1	TRBV19	TRBD1	.	TGTGCCAGTATAAGACCGGACAGGGTTTCGGCTTTCTTT	CASIRPDRVSAFF
TRBJ2-5	TRBV25-1	.	.	TGTGCCAGCAGGGACGGGGGCATGGAGACCCAGTACTTC	CASRDGGMETQYF
TRBJ1-1	TRBV7-9	.	.	TGTGCCAGCAGCCTATTAGACACGGCCACTGAAGCTTTCTTT	CASSLLDTATEAFF
TRBJ1-4	TRBV2	TRBD1	few	TGTGCCAGCAGGCCGACGCTATATACAGGGGTTGTGGAAAAACTGTTTTTT	CASRPTLYTGVVEKLFF
TRBJ2-7	TRBV7-6	TRBD2	many	TGTGCCAGCAGCTTAACTAGCGGCACCTCCTACGAGCAGTACTTC	CASSLTSGTSYEQYF
TRBJ2-5	TRBV7-8	TRBD2	few	TGTGCCAGCAGCTCGGGACTAGCGGGGGATTCTGGAAAAAAGACCCAGTACTTC	CASSSGLAGDSGKKTQYF
TRBJ2-7	TRBV6-6	.	.	TGTGCCAGCAGTTACCCAGGGGACGAGCAGTACTTC	CASSYPGDEQYF
TRBJ1-1	TRBV4-3	.	.	TGCGCCAGCAGCCAAGAGGGGCAAGTCGCCCCAGTAAACACTGAAGCTTTCTTT	CASSQEGQVAPVNTEAFF
TRBJ1-2	TRBV6-5	TRBD1	.	TGTGCCAGCAGTTACCGACAGGGACATGGCTACACCTTC	CASSYRQGHGYTF
TRBJ1-2	TRBV29-1	.	many	TGCAGCGTTTCAACGGCAGGCAGGGGCTACACCTTC	CSVSTAGRGYTF
TRBJ2-5	TRBV29-1	.	many	TGCAGCGTTGAAGATCCTGTAGAGACCCAGTACTTC	CSVEDPVETQYF
TRBJ2-5	TRBV20-1	.	.	TGCAGTGCCCAAGGACCGTTAGCAGAAGGAGAGACCCAGTACTTC	CSAQGPLAEGETQYF
TRBJ2-2	TRBV9	.	few	TGTGCCAGCAGCCCCCGAGCCGGGGAGCTGTTTTTT	CASSPRAGELFF
TRBJ2-2	TRBV7-9	TRBD2	.	TGCGCCAGCAGCCGGACTAGCGGGGCGAACACCGGGGAGCTGTTTTTT	CASSRTSGANTGELFF
TRBJ2-7	TRBV29-1	.	.	TGCAGCACTCCGGGGGCAGGAACCTACGAGCAGTACTTC	CSTPGAGTYEQYF
TRBJ2-2	TRBV24-1	.	.	.	CATSKSEGANVLTFGAGTGELFF
TRBJ2-7	TRBV11-1	.	.	TGTGCCAGCAGCCTTGACCGGGACGGTCCTGTCGAGCAGTACTTC	CASSLDRDGPVEQYF
TRBJ1-1	TRBV11-1	.	.	TGTGCTAGCCAAAGGGACCTCACTGAAGCTTTCTTT	CASQRDLTEAFF
TRBJ2-7	TRBV5-1	.	.	TGCGCCAGCAGCGGTTCGGGGGGCCTTGGCGAGCAGTACTTC	CASSGSGGLGEQYF
TRBJ2-2	TRBV6-1	.	.	TGTGCCAGCAAGAACTTGGGTACCGGGGAGCTGTTTTTT	CASKNLGTGELFF
TRBJ1-2	TRBV14	.	many	TGTGCCAGCAGCAACCCCACAGGGTTGGGTGGCTACACCTTC	CASSNPTGLGGYTF
TRBJ1-1	TRBV20-1	.	few	TGCAGTGCCCGGTATGGGGTGGCGAACACTGAAGCTTTCTTT	CSARYGVANTEAFF
TRBJ1-5	TRBV2	TRBD1	.	TGTGCCAGCAGCCAAGGGACAGAGTATCAGCCCCAGCATTTT	CASSQGTEYQPQHF
TRBJ2-7	TRBV29-1	.	many	TGCAGCGCCGGCGACAAGGCGGACTACGAGCAGTACTTC	CSAGDKADYEQYF
TRBJ1-1	TRBV9	.	.	TGTGCCAGCTCACCAGGGACGGCCGAGTTCACTGAAGCTTTCTTT	CASSPGTAEFTEAFF
TRBJ2-7	TRBV7-8	TRBD1	.	TGTGCCAGCAGCTTCTACCGGGACAGGGTTTACGAGCAGTACTTC	CASSFYRDRVYEQYF
TRBJ2-3	TRBV19	.	few	TGTGCCAGTAGAAACTCAGATACGCAGTATTTT	CASRNSDTQYF
TRBJ1-5	TRBV5-8	.	once	TGTGCCAGCAGCATGGGCCTAAATCAGCCCCAGCATTTT	CASSMGLNQPQHF
TRBJ1-2	TRBV6-5	TRBD1	.	TGTGCCAGCAACCGGAACGGACAGGGCGTCTATGGCTACACCTTC	CASNRNGQGVYGYTF
TRBJ2-7	TRBV20-1	.	many	TGCAGTGCTAGTACGGGGAGCTACGAGCAGTACTTC	CSASTGSYEQYF
TRBJ2-5	TRBV20-1	.	.	TGCAGTGCTAGATCTGGGGGTAGTTTAGTAGAGGCCCAGTACTTC	CSARSGGSLVEAQYF
TRBJ1-2	TRBV6-5	.	.	TGTGCCAGCAGTGAGACCGGAGCGTCGAACTATGGCTACACCTTC	CASSETGASNYGYTF
TRBJ2-7	TRBV7-9	.	.	TGCGCCAGCAGCCAAGTCGCCGGAGGGGGGGACTGGTCCTACGAGCAGTACTTC	CASSQVAGGGDWSYEQYF
TRBJ1-4	TRBV2	.	many	TGTGCCAGCAGTGACCCAACGGCTAATGAAAAACTGTTTTTT	CASSDPTANEKLFF
TRBJ1-2	TRBV27	TRBD1	few	TGTGCCAGCAGCATCAGGACAGGGTACAACTATGGCTACACCTTC	CASSIRTGYNYGYTF
TRBJ1-1	TRBV6-5	.	many	TGTGCCAGCAGTTACCATGGGATAGAGAACACTGAAGCTTTCTTT	CASSYHGIENTEAFF
TRBJ2-7	TRBV7-9	TRBD2	many	TGTGCCAGCAGCTTAGTCGGCAATCGGGAGGACGAGCAGTACTTC	CASSLVGNREDEQYF
TRBJ1-5	TRBV4-1	TRBD1	.	TGCGCCAGCAGCCAAGCAGGGGGCGCGGGACGACAGCCCCAGCATTTT	CASSQAGGAGRQPQHF
TRBJ1-5	TRBV19	.	many	TGTGCCAGTAGTATTGGCAGGCCGTTGGCCCAGCATTTT	CASSIGRPLAQHF
TRBJ1-2	TRBV10-3	.	few	TGTGCCAGCATTTCGCCTCCTACGCAACCAGCCTATGGCTACACCTTC	CASISPPTQPAYGYTF
TRBJ1-1	TRBV13	.	.	TGTGCCAGCAACTCCGACCTGAACACTGAAGCTTTCTTT	CASNSDLNTEAFF
TRBJ2-2	TRBV20-1	.	few	TGCAGTGCTAGAGGCCTCCCGGACAGTGCCGGGGAGCTGTTTTTT	CSARGLPDSAGELFF
TRBJ2-7	TRBV29-1	.	.	TGCAGCGTTGACGACGGGGGCTCCGAGCAGTACTTC	CSVDDGGSEQYF
TRBJ1-1	TRBV6-5	.	many	TGTGCCAGCAGTTACGGGAGTGGGGGGACTGAAGCTTTCTTT	CASSYGSGGTEAFF
TRBJ2-2	TRBV19	TRBD2	.	TGTGCCAGTAGCGCGGGAGGGATAGTCACCGGGGAGCTGTTTTTT	CASSAGGIVTGELFF
TRBJ2-5	TRBV7-3	.	many	TGTGCCAGCAGCTTAAGCTCGGGGGTCCAAGAGACCCAGTACTTC	CASSLSSGVQETQYF